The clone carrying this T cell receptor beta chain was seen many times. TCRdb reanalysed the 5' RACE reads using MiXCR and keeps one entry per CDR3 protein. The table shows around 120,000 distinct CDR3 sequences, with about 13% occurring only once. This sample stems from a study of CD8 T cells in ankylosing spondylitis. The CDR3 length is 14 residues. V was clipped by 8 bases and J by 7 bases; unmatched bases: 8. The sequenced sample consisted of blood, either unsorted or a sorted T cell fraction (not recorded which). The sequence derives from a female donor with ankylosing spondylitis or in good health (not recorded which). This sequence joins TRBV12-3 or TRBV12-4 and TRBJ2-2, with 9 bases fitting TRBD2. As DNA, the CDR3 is TGTGCCAGCGGGAAAAATAGCGGGGGCGGGGAGCTGTTTTTT. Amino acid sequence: CASGKNSGGGELFF.